Listed here are 19 T cell receptor beta chains from one sample, sequenced in a study of CD8+ T cells in alopecia areata. Isolated RNA was reverse transcribed into cDNA used as the sequencing template. Method: immunoSEQ multiplex PCR; TCRdb's copy keeps in-frame clones and lacks some. Among about 140,000 clones listed, approximately 86% were seen once. Treatment denoted: oral pan-JAK inhibitor, 5-10 mg twice daily. The starting material was CD8+ T cells sorted from blood, obtained at week 4, from a patient treated with tofacitinib. The receptors derive from a human donor with alopecia areata.

This chain connects TRBV4-1 to TRBJ1-2; 11 nucleotides align to TRBD1. Germline assignment: CDR1 MGHRA and CDR2 YSYEKL. V shed 4 bases and J 5 bases; nucleotides not matched to a gene: 3. This CDR3 has 14 amino acids. The CDR3 protein is CASSPGTGGYGYTF. In DNA, the CDR3 is TGCGCCAGCAGCCCCGGGACAGGGGGATATGGCTACACCTTC.

The chain employs TRBV27 and TRBJ2-6, with D possibly TRBD2 on 7 matching bases. V lost 6 bases and J 2 bases, leaving 11 bases between the germline ends. The CDR3 spans 15 residues. Germline CDR1 and CDR2: MNHEY and SMNVEV (reference sequence). The CDR3, as DNA: TGTGCCAGCAGGAAGGGGGGGCCTGGGGCCAACGTCCTGACTTTC. This encodes CASRKGGPGANVLTF.

This chain joins TRBV6-1 and TRBJ2-7; possibly TRBD1 or TRBD2 for D (6 bases each). Germline lookup yields CDR1 MNHNS and CDR2 SASEGT. The CDR3 is 15 residues long. V was cut by 2 bases and J by 0 bases, with 11 bases left in between. As DNA, the CDR3 is TGTGCCAGCAGTGAATTCGGGGGCCACTCCTACGAGCAGTACTTC. It is translated as CASSEFGGHSYEQYF.

The rearrangement uses TRBV4-1 and TRBJ2-7; D is ambiguous. The V and J ends lost 1 base and 3 bases respectively, with 13 bases between them. Germline CDR1 reads MGHRA; CDR2 reads YSYEKL. The CDR3 sequence is 15 residues long. CDR3: CASSQVSGTLYEQYF. In DNA, the CDR3 is TGCGCCAGCAGCCAAGTCTCGGGTACCCTCTACGAGCAGTACTTC.

Notes on this clone: Other DNA sequences in this sample translate to the same CDR3. The CDR3: CASSEGTSGGYEQYF. The CDR3 DNA reads TGCGCCAGCAGCGAGGGGACTAGCGGGGGCTACGAGCAGTACTTC. The rearrangement links TRBV5-1 to TRBJ2-7, with 14 bases that match TRBD2. Germline V gene lookup returns CDR1 SGHRS and CDR2 YFSETQ. CDR3 size: 15 residues. V lost 4 bases and J lost 3; bases outside the gene matches: 3.

In its sample, this clone was seen once. This rearrangement joins TRBV27 to TRBJ1-5; D is unclear. Per germline, CDR1 MNHEY and CDR2 SMNVEV (reference sequence). Trimming left V 8 bases short and J 6 bases short, with 2 bases between. This CDR3 is 9 amino acids long. DNA of the CDR3: TGTGCCAGCGGTCAGCCCCAGCATTTT. Translated: CASGQPQHF.

This chain connects TRBV27 to TRBJ2-6, with a tentative D call TRBD2 (5 bases). This CDR3 comprises 18 residues. Trimming pared 1 base from V and 4 bases from J, leaving 17 bases between. Germline assignment: CDR1 MNHEY and CDR2 SMNVEV (reference sequence). DNA of the CDR3: TGTGCCAGCAGTTTATATCCGGGATCCTTATCCGGGGCCAACGTCCTGACTTTC. It encodes CASSLYPGSLSGANVLTF.

The J gene is TRBJ2-7, the V gene TRBV7-8; D tentatively reads TRBD1 or TRBD2 (5 bases each). Trimming removed 5 bases from V and 3 bases from J, with 17 bases in between. The CDR3 sequence is 15 residues long. CDR1 SGHVS and CDR2 FQNEAQ come from the germline V gene. This chain's CDR3 is CASSAAGTGNYEQYF. In nucleotides, the CDR3 is TGTGCCAGCAGCGCCGCCGGGACGGGAAACTACGAGCAGTACTTC.

V gene TRBV29-1 combines with J gene TRBJ2-1, with a tentative D call TRBD2 (5 bases). V lost 0 bases and J 3 bases, leaving 9 bases between the germline ends. The CDR3 spans 14 residues. CDR1 SQVTM and CDR2 ANQGSEA come from the germline V gene. The CDR3 is CSVEDNRDYNEQFF. CDR3 DNA: TGCAGCGTTGAAGATAATCGGGACTACAATGAGCAGTTCTTC.

This chain connects TRBV7-9 to TRBJ2-1, with no clear D. This CDR3 spans 11 amino acids. V dropped 3 bases and J dropped 15 bases, with 12 bases sitting between them. Germline V gene data show CDR1 as SEHNR and CDR2 as FQNEAQ (reference sequence). The CDR3 protein is CASSLGSFGFF. CDR3 in DNA: TGTGCCAGCAGCTTGGGCAGCTTTGGGTTCTTC.

V gene TRBV5-4 combines with J gene TRBJ1-6; no definite D call. This CDR3 has 12 amino acids. Germline CDR1 is SGHNT and CDR2 is YYREEE (reference sequence). Deletions cut 0 bases from V and 14 bases from J, with 9 bases between. The CDR3 reads CASSLGHGTLHF. CDR3 sequence (DNA): TGTGCCAGCAGCTTGGGGCACGGCACCCTCCACTTT.

The V call is TRBV5-1, the J call TRBJ1-2; D is perhaps TRBD1 (6 bases). This CDR3 has 14 amino acids. CDR1 SGHRS and CDR2 YFSETQ come from the germline V gene. V was trimmed by 4 bases and J by 7 bases, leaving 17 bases between them. DNA for the CDR3: TGCGCCAGCAGCACGAACAGGGATCCCGGTGGCTACACCTTC. This encodes CASSTNRDPGGYTF. Variable domain in full (rest from reference TRBV5-1 and TRBJ1-2): KAGVTQTPRYLIKTRGQQVTLSCSPISGHRSVSWYQQTPGQGLQFLFEYFSETQRNKGNFPGRFSGRQFSNSRSEMNVSTLELGDSALYLCASSTNRDPGGYTFGSGTRLTVV.

The V gene is TRBV12-5, the J gene TRBJ2-1; D not resolved. Germline V gene data show CDR1 as LGHNT and CDR2 as FRNRAP. V gave up 3 bases and J gave up 9 bases, with 12 bases separating them. The CDR3 length is 13 residues. The CDR3 spells CASGFRIGLEQFF. The CDR3, as DNA: TGTGCTAGTGGTTTTCGGATAGGTCTTGAGCAGTTCTTC. The full variable domain, rest sourced from reference TRBV12-5 and TRBJ2-1, is DARVTQTPRHKVTEMGQEVTMRCQPILGHNTVFWYRQTMMQGLELLAYFRNRAPLDDSGMPKDRFSAEMPDATLATLKIQPSEPRDSAVYFCASGFRIGLEQFFGPGTRLTVL.

V and J are TRBV19 and TRBJ2-7; D not resolved. Germline V gene sequence: CDR1 LNHDA, CDR2 SQIVND (reference sequence). The CDR3 runs to 11 residues. Trimming cost V 8 bases and J 3 bases, with 8 bases left between them. In DNA, the CDR3 is TGTGCCAGTGGCCTACTCTACGAGCAGTACTTC. Translating it yields CASGLLYEQYF.

CDR3 in amino acids: CASSEEEAGRARTDTQYF. DNA for the CDR3: TGTGCCAGTAGCGAAGAGGAGGCGGGGAGAGCACGCACAGATACGCAGTATTTT. The J gene is TRBJ2-3, the V gene TRBV19, with D possibly matching TRBD2 (6 bases). CDR1 is LNHDA, CDR2 SQIVND, per germline (reference sequence). The V gene lost 6 bases and the J gene lost 1 base, with 23 bases spanning the gap. The CDR3 runs to 18 residues.

V gene TRBV30 combines with J gene TRBJ2-2; TRBD2 matches at 10 bases. V shed 6 bases, J shed 13 bases, and the junction held 8 bases outside the gene matches. The CDR3 sequence is 12 residues long. Germline V gives CDR1 GTSNPN, CDR2 SVGIG (reference sequence). The CDR3, as DNA: TGTGCCTGCGGTTCAGCGGGGGGGTCGCTGTTTTTT. Its translation: CACGSAGGSLFF.

The rearrangement uses TRBV6-5 and TRBJ2-1, with TRBD2 identical over 10 bases. The CDR3 extends over 15 amino acids. V was pared by 5 bases and J by 4 bases, with 5 bases of the junction left unmatched. Germline loops: CDR1 MNHEY, CDR2 SVGAGI. The CDR3 sequence: CASSPGLADYNEQFF. Written as DNA, the CDR3 is TGTGCCAGCAGTCCCGGACTAGCGGATTACAATGAGCAGTTCTTC.

A remark on this clone: Different DNA sequences within this sample yield the same CDR3. The chain employs TRBV29-1 and TRBJ2-2; D gene ambiguous. CDR1 and CDR2 (germline): SQVTM, ANQGSEA. V lost 2 bases and J lost 0, with 4 bases in between. The CDR3 runs to 13 residues. The CDR3 nucleotides read TGCAGCGTTGAACAGGCGAACACCGGGGAGCTGTTTTTT. This gives the protein CSVEQANTGELFF.

The rearrangement joins TRBV29-1 to TRBJ1-3; 10 positions match TRBD1. The junction had 4 bases not matched to a gene; V was cut back by 6 bases and J by 2 bases. In germline, CDR1 is SQVTM, CDR2 ANQGSEA. This CDR3 comprises 14 residues. CDR3 loop: CSVRQGAPGNTIYF. The CDR3 nucleotides read TGCAGCGTAAGACAGGGGGCGCCTGGAAACACCATATATTTT.